This T cell receptor (beta chain) was recovered during a study of blood T cell repertoires in COVID-19. Overall study context: Samples of COVID-19 (acute and convalescent) were obtained from the United States, Italy and Spain. From T cells, B-cell-depleted T cells, or PBMCs came the material, which was cDNA or gDNA.

In germline, CDR1 is SGHNT, CDR2 YYREEE (reference sequence). The V gene lost 5 bases and the J gene lost 0 bases, with 13 bases spanning the gap. The CDR3 sequence is 15 residues long. In the original processing: It was from reference gene primer amplification that nucleated cell counts were estimated. Profiled with immunoSEQ multiplex PCR; TCRdb holds only in-frame clones, not every one. V and J calls and clone size are as listed in that table; D and trimming were resolved from the DNA. There are about 220,000 clones in the sample; over 75% occur only once, and more than 2% lies in the top ten. Enrolled during active infection, Seattle patients were then followed longitudinally.

Sequenced sample: peripheral blood. This receptor was identified in a woman in her 70s with COVID-19, enrolled during active disease. The chain carries TRBV5-4 and TRBJ2-3, with D possibly TRBD2 on 6 matching bases. CDR3 in DNA: TGTGCCAGCAGACCGGGACTGCCTAGCACAGATACGCAGTATTTT. It is translated as CASRPGLPSTDTQYF.